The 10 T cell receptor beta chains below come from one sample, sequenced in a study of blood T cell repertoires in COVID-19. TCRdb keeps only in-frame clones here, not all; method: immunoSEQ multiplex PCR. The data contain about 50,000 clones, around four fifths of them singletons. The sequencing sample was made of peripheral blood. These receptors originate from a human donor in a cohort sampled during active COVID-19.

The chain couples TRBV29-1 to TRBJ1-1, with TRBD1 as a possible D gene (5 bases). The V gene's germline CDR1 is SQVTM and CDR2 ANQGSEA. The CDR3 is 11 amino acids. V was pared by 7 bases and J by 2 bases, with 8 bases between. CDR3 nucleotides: TGCAGCGCCCAGGGAAACACTGAAGCTTTCTTT. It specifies CSAQGNTEAFF.

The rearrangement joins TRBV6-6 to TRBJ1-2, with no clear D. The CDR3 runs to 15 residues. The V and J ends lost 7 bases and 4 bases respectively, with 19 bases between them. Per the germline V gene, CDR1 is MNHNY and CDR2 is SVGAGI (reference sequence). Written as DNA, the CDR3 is TGTGCCAGCACCCTAGACCATAAGGCCTTCTATGGCTACACCTTC. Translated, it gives CASTLDHKAFYGYTF.

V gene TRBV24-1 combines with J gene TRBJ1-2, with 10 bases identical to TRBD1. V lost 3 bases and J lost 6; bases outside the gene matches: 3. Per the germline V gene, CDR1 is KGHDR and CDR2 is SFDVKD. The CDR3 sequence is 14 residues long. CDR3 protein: CATSDPGTGDGYTF. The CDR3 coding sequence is TGTGCCACCAGTGATCCCGGGACAGGGGATGGCTACACCTTC.

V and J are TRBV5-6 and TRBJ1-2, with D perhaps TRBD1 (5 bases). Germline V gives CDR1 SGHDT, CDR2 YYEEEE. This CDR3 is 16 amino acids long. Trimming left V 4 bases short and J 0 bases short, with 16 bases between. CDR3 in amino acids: CASSQGPGGANYGYTF. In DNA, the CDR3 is TGTGCCAGCAGCCAAGGCCCGGGGGGAGCTAACTATGGCTACACCTTC.

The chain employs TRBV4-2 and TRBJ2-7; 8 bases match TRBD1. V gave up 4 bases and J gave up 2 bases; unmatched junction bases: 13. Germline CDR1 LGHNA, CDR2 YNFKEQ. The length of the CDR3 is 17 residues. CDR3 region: CASSPRWAGTGAYEQYF. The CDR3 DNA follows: TGTGCCAGCAGCCCAAGGTGGGCTGGGACAGGAGCCTACGAGCAGTACTTC.

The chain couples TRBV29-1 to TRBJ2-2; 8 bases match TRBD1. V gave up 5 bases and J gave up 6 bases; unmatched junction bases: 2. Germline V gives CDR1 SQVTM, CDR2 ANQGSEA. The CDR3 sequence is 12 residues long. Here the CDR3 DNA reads TGCAGCGTTACAGGGGGAGCCGGGGAGCTGTTTTTT. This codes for CSVTGGAGELFF.

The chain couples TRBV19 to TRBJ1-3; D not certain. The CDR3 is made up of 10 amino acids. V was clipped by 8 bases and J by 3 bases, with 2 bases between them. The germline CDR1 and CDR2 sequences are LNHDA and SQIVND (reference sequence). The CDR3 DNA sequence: TGTGCCAGTCATGGAAACACCATATATTTT. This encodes CASHGNTIYF.

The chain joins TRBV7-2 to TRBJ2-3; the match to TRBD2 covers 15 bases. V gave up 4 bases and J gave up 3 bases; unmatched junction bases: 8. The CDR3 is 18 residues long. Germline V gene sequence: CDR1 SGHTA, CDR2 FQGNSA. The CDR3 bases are TGTGCCAGCAGCTCCGGACTAGCGGGGGGGCCCAGGACAGATACGCAGTATTTT. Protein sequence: CASSSGLAGGPRTDTQYF. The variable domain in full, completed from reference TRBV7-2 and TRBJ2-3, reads GAGVSQSPSNKVTEKGKDVELRCDPISGHTALYWYRQSLGQGLEFLIYFQGNSAPDKSGLPSDRFSAERTGGSVSTLTIQRTQQEDSAVYLCASSSGLAGGPRTDTQYFGPGTRLTVL.

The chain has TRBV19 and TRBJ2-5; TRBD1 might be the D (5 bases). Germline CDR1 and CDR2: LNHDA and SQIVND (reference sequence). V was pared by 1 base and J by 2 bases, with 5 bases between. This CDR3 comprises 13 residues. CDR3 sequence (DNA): TGTGCCAGTAGTATAGGACAGCAAGAGACCCAGTACTTC. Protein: CASSIGQQETQYF.

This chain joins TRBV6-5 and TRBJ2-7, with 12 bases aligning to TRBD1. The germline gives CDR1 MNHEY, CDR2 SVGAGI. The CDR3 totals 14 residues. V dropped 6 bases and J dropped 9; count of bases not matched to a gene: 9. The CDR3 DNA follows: TGTGCCAGCAGCCCCGGGACAGGGGGCGTAGGGCAGTACTTC. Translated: CASSPGTGGVGQYF.